These T cell receptor beta chains were read from a single sample in a study of low-dose radiotherapy and immunotherapy resistance in tumors. TCRdb re-derived calls from the reads in MiXCR, one entry per CDR3 protein. The table includes approximately 90,000 distinct CDR3 sequences, under 10% detected once. The material sequenced was PBMCs, taken before treatment. These TCRs come from a male donor with prostate cancer. Each CDR3 is given with its conserved first and last residue. The D gene is left open where the match is weak. For some rows the clone size is stated as once, few or many, or as a class when expanded; others skip it.

v_gene	j_gene	d_gene	abundance	CDR3aa	CDR3nt
TRBV20-1	TRBJ1-1	.	many	CSARVGGNTEAFF	TGCAGTGCTAGAGTAGGCGGCAACACTGAAGCTTTCTTT
TRBV4-2	TRBJ2-1	TRBD2	many	CASSQDISGGSYYNEQFF	TGTGCCAGCAGCCAAGACATTAGCGGGGGGTCTTACTACAATGAGCAGTTCTTC
TRBV30	TRBJ2-7	TRBD2	few	CAWIGLAGTEQYF	TGTGCCTGGATCGGACTAGCGGGAACCGAGCAGTACTTC
TRBV6-5	TRBJ1-5	TRBD1	many	CASSYPGRGRSNQPQHF	TGTGCCAGCAGTTACCCCGGCAGGGGGCGAAGCAATCAGCCCCAGCATTTT
TRBV7-9	TRBJ2-3	TRBD1	many	CASSPWTGGTDTQYF	TGTGCCAGCAGCCCCTGGACAGGGGGGACAGATACGCAGTATTTT
TRBV3-1	TRBJ2-2	TRBD2	many	CASSRLAGEGELFF	TGTGCCAGCAGCCGCCTAGCGGGAGAGGGGGAGCTGTTTTTT
TRBV27	TRBJ1-1	.	many	CASTLTLPLAEAFF	TGTGCCAGCACTCTGACCCTACCCCTCGCTGAAGCTTTCTTT
TRBV28	TRBJ2-6	.	many	CASSLLTAGSGANVLTF	TGTGCCAGCAGTTTATTAACAGCGGGCTCTGGGGCCAACGTCCTGACTTTC
TRBV27	TRBJ2-7	.	.	CASSLNPMAYEQYF	TGTGCCAGCAGTTTAAATCCCATGGCCTACGAGCAGTACTTC
TRBV29-1	TRBJ1-1	.	many	CSVEERLFNTEAFF	TGCAGCGTTGAAGAAAGACTTTTTAACACTGAAGCTTTCTTT
TRBV10-3	TRBJ1-2	TRBD1	.	CAISGGDRDYGYTF	TGTGCCATCAGTGGGGGGGACAGGGACTATGGCTACACCTTC
TRBV9	TRBJ2-1	TRBD1	many	CASSEIAVTGGYNEQFF	TGTGCCAGCAGCGAGATAGCAGTCACAGGGGGGTACAATGAGCAGTTCTTC
TRBV7-2	TRBJ2-7	.	few	CASSPKLGEQYF	TGTGCCAGCAGCCCGAAGCTAGGTGAGCAGTACTTC
TRBV5-4	TRBJ2-4	.	many	CASSLSQPLAKNIQYF	TGTGCCAGCAGCTTATCACAGCCACTAGCCAAAAACATTCAGTACTTC
TRBV21-1	TRBJ2-5	.	many	CASSQPDSFGDETQYF	TGTGCCAGCAGCCAGCCGGACTCTTTCGGGGACGAGACCCAGTACTTC
TRBV18	TRBJ1-5	TRBD1	many	CASSQGAGNQPQHF	TGTGCCAGCTCACAGGGGGCTGGCAATCAGCCCCAGCATTTT
TRBV9	TRBJ2-1	.	many	CASSVGSGVYNEQFF	TGTGCCAGCAGCGTAGGAAGCGGTGTCTACAATGAGCAGTTCTTC
TRBV10-3	TRBJ1-2	.	many	CAISDALDNYGYTF	TGTGCCATCAGTGATGCTTTAGATAACTATGGCTACACCTTC
TRBV29-1	TRBJ2-3	.	many	CSVGGAGVSPDTQYF	TGCAGCGTTGGGGGGGCGGGAGTTTCCCCAGATACGCAGTATTTT
TRBV11-2	TRBJ2-7	TRBD1	many	CASSVGTGPLYF	TGTGCCAGCAGCGTCGGGACAGGACCACTGTACTTC
TRBV6-2/TRBV6-3	TRBJ2-3	.	many	CASSYLRGSTDTQYF	TGTGCCAGCAGTTATTTACGCGGGAGCACAGATACGCAGTATTTT
TRBV28	TRBJ1-1	.	many	CASSYLSAGRNTEAFF	TGTGCCAGCAGTTATCTCTCGGCAGGGCGGAACACTGAAGCTTTCTTT
TRBV12-3/TRBV12-4	TRBJ2-3	TRBD1	many	CASSAGTGGTDTQYF	TGTGCCAGCAGTGCCGGGACAGGGGGCACAGATACGCAGTATTTT
TRBV11-2	TRBJ2-2	.	many	CASSRPSSGELFF	TGTGCCAGCAGCCGTCCTTCCTCCGGGGAGCTGTTTTTT
TRBV27	TRBJ2-2	.	few	CASSSREAGELFFF	.
TRBV3-1	TRBJ1-2	.	many	CASSQDTVGSDYGYTF	TGTGCCAGCAGCCAAGATACGGTCGGAAGCGACTATGGCTACACCTTC
TRBV7-2	TRBJ2-3	.	many	CASSLAMNTQYF	TGTGCCAGCAGCCTTGCTATGAATACGCAGTATTTT
TRBV29-1	TRBJ2-7	TRBD1	many	CSVGSRTGKAYEQYF	TGCAGCGTTGGGTCAAGGACAGGGAAAGCCTACGAGCAGTACTTC
TRBV5-6	TRBJ1-5	TRBD1	many	CASSWGTGYQPQHF	TGTGCCAGCAGCTGGGGGACAGGCTATCAGCCCCAGCATTTT
TRBV7-2	TRBJ2-3	.	many	CASSLNGGYTDTQYF	TGTGCCAGCAGCTTAAATGGCGGTTACACAGATACGCAGTATTTT
TRBV30	TRBJ2-1	.	many	CAWGPYNEQFF	TGTGCCTGGGGACCATACAATGAGCAGTTCTTC
TRBV12-5	TRBJ2-1	TRBD2	few	CASGLGTSYRNEQFF	TGTGCTAGTGGTTTGGGGACTAGCTATCGCAATGAGCAGTTCTTC
TRBV2	TRBJ2-3	.	many	CASRRGDSSDTQYF	TGTGCCAGCCGGAGAGGGGATTCATCCGATACGCAGTATTTT
TRBV7-3	TRBJ2-3	.	many	CASSLTATDTQYF	TGTGCCAGCAGCTTGACGGCCACAGATACGCAGTATTTT
TRBV14	TRBJ2-2	TRBD1	many	CASSHRTGSGTGELFF	TGTGCCAGCAGCCATAGGACAGGGTCGGGCACCGGGGAGCTGTTTTTT
TRBV19	TRBJ2-7	.	many	CASSLGHFSYEQYF	TGTGCCAGTAGTTTGGGACATTTCTCCTACGAGCAGTACTTC
TRBV29-1	TRBJ2-7	.	many	CSAGPGIGEQYF	TGCAGCGCCGGCCCAGGGATCGGGGAGCAGTACTTC
TRBV28	TRBJ2-1	.	many	CASSLGLNEQFF	TGTGCCAGCAGTCTCGGACTTAATGAGCAGTTCTTC
TRBV28	TRBJ2-1	TRBD1	.	CASSLGRGNYNEQFF	TGTGCCAGCAGTTTGGGCAGGGGGAATTACAATGAGCAGTTCTTC
TRBV5-1	TRBJ2-1	.	.	CASSPPSSNEQFF	TGCGCCAGCAGCCCCCCGAGCTCCAATGAGCAGTTCTTC
TRBV10-3	TRBJ1-6	.	many	CAISDRIYNSPLHF	TGTGCCATCAGCGACAGAATCTATAATTCACCCCTCCACTTT